These T cell receptor beta chains were read from a single sample in a study of radiotherapy plus CTLA-4 blockade in lung cancer. Generated by immunoSEQ multiplex PCR, the TCRdb table keeps only in-frame clones and is missing some. The sample lists 75,000 to 80,000 clones; around 87% were seen once. The starting material was peripheral blood, obtained from a patient treated with radiotherapy plus ipilimumab. All receptors derive from a human donor with non-small cell lung cancer who had stable disease on radiotherapy plus ipilimumab. The CDR3 runs from the conserved cysteine through the conserved F or W. The D gene is left open where the match is weak. Only part of the rows carry a size: once, few, many, or a class if the clone is expanded.

size,D,V,J,CDR3,DNA
NA,NA,TRBV15,TRBJ2-5,CATSRDRPGGTQYF,TGTGCCACCAGCAGAGATCGGCCAGGAGGGACCCAGTACTTC
NA,NA,TRBV6-1,TRBJ2-6,CASSGGISGANVLTF,TGTGCCAGCAGTGGAGGGATCTCTGGGGCCAACGTCCTGACTTTC
NA,NA,TRBV6-5,TRBJ1-5,CASRKSGGNQPQHF,TGTGCCAGCAGGAAAAGCGGTGGCAATCAGCCCCAGCATTTT
NA,NA,TRBV5-1,TRBJ2-6,CASSSQTRQGANVLTF,TGCGCCAGCAGCTCCCAGACTCGGCAAGGGGCCAACGTCCTGACTTTC
once,NA,TRBV6-5,TRBJ2-5,CASSYSAVQEAQYF,TGTGCCAGCAGTTACTCGGCTGTACAAGAGGCCCAGTACTTC
NA,TRBD1,TRBV5-1,TRBJ1-2,CASSPQGAGYGYTF,TGCGCCAGCAGCCCGCAGGGGGCTGGCTATGGCTACACCTTC
NA,NA,TRBV27,TRBJ2-1,CASRTPTGKIYNEQFF,TGTGCCAGCAGGACCCCGACAGGAAAAATTTACAATGAGCAGTTCTTC
NA,TRBD1,TRBV4-1,TRBJ1-2,CASSRPPGQGGYGYTF,TGCGCCAGCAGCCGCCCGCCGGGACAGGGGGGCTATGGCTACACCTTC
NA,NA,TRBV5-1,TRBJ2-7,CASREKVGLELYEQYF,TGCGCCAGCAGAGAAAAAGTAGGGTTGGAGCTCTACGAGCAGTACTTC
NA,TRBD2,TRBV15,TRBJ2-3,CATSRDLASGRSTDTQYF,TGTGCCACCAGCAGAGATCTGGCTAGCGGGAGGAGCACAGATACGCAGTATTTT
NA,NA,TRBV20-1,TRBJ2-7,CSATMAVEQYF,TGCAGTGCTACAATGGCGGTCGAGCAGTACTTC
NA,NA,TRBV6-6,TRBJ2-1,CASSYSPRVNEQFF,TGTGCCAGCAGTTACTCTCCCAGGGTTAATGAGCAGTTCTTC
NA,NA,TRBV7-2,TRBJ1-1,CASRTGQTEAFF,TGTGCCAGCAGGACAGGACAGACCGAAGCTTTCTTT
NA,TRBD2,TRBV9,TRBJ2-2,CASSAGGRTENTGELFF,TGTGCCAGCAGCGCGGGAGGACGGACCGAGAACACCGGGGAGCTGTTTTTT
NA,TRBD2,TRBV18,TRBJ2-2,CASSPLAGNTGELFF,TGTGCCAGCTCACCTCTAGCGGGTAACACCGGGGAGCTGTTTTTT
NA,NA,TRBV5-8,TRBJ2-3,CASSFSGDDTDTQYF,TGTGCCAGCAGCTTTTCCGGAGATGACACAGATACGCAGTATTTT
NA,TRBD2,TRBV29-1,TRBJ2-4,CSAAGRAVNIQYF,TGCAGCGCCGCCGGGAGGGCCGTAAACATTCAGTACTTC
NA,NA,TRBV27,TRBJ2-3,CASSFWGDTQYF,TGTGCCAGCAGTTTTTGGGGAGATACGCAGTATTTT
NA,TRBD2,TRBV11-2,TRBJ2-7,CASSPRLIAGGDEQYF,TGTGCCAGCAGCCCCCGTCTAATAGCGGGAGGGGACGAGCAGTACTTC
NA,TRBD1,TRBV5-1,TRBJ2-5,CASSLGQGFGETQYF,TGCGCCAGCAGCCTGGGACAGGGGTTCGGAGAGACCCAGTACTTC
NA,TRBD2,TRBV7-6,TRBJ2-5,CASSLFPGGETQYF,TGTGCCAGCAGCTTGTTTCCGGGGGGAGAGACCCAGTACTTC
NA,NA,TRBV5-1,TRBJ1-6,CASSLVQLGSSPLHF,TGCGCCAGCAGCTTGGTTCAGCTAGGGAGTTCACCCCTCCACTTT
once,NA,TRBV5-1,TRBJ1-5,CASSLDGGIDQPQHF,TGCGCCAGCAGTCTCGACGGGGGAATCGATCAGCCCCAGCATTTT
once,NA,TRBV6-1,TRBJ2-2,CASSAGVNTGELFF,TGTGCCAGCAGTGCGGGGGTGAACACCGGGGAGCTGTTTTTT
NA,NA,TRBV11-2,TRBJ1-4,CASSLVRGLNEKLFF,TGTGCCAGCAGCTTAGTTCGGGGGCTTAATGAAAAACTGTTTTTT
NA,TRBD2,TRBV28,TRBJ2-1,CASRRGRGPTSEQFF,TGTGCCAGCAGACGTGGGAGGGGCCCTACATCTGAGCAGTTCTTC
NA,NA,TRBV7-6,TRBJ2-3,CASSTGLTDTQYF,TGTGCCAGCAGCACCGGACTGACAGATACGCAGTATTTT
NA,NA,TRBV9,TRBJ1-1,CASSKAGLNTEAFF,TGTGCCAGCAGCAAGGCGGGACTGAACACTGAAGCTTTCTTT
NA,NA,TRBV5-1,TRBJ1-4,CASSQTTTNEKLFF,TGCGCCAGCAGTCAGACAACAACTAATGAAAAACTGTTTTTT
NA,TRBD1,TRBV2,TRBJ2-7,CASSQRTGKAYEQYF,TGTGCCAGCAGCCAGAGGACAGGGAAGGCCTACGAGCAGTACTTC
NA,NA,TRBV5-3,TRBJ2-5,CAWGSPGRQYQETQYF,TGTGCCTGGGGATCTCCGGGACGCCAGTACCAAGAGACCCAGTACTTC
NA,NA,TRBV30,TRBJ1-2,CAWSPSLGALTF,TGTGCCTGGAGTCCCAGTTTGGGGGCGCTTACCTTC
NA,TRBD2,TRBV5-1,TRBJ2-7,CASRIGREVEQYF,TGCGCCAGCAGGATCGGGAGGGAGGTCGAGCAGTACTTC
NA,NA,TRBV5-6,TRBJ2-2,CASFHWNTGELFF,TGTGCCAGCTTCCATTGGAACACCGGGGAGCTGTTTTTT
NA,NA,TRBV9,TRBJ1-4,CASSVGLSATNEKLFF,TGTGCCAGCAGCGTGGGGCTATCGGCAACTAATGAAAAACTGTTTTTT
NA,TRBD1,TRBV6-4,TRBJ2-5,CASNQQGDFKETQYF,TGTGCCAGCAACCAACAGGGGGATTTCAAAGAGACCCAGTACTTC
NA,NA,TRBV27,TRBJ2-7,CASSPRPYEQYF,TGTGCCAGCAGTCCCCGGCCGTACGAGCAGTACTTC
NA,TRBD2,TRBV5-1,TRBJ2-1,CASSFPPSGGNEQFF,TGCGCCAGCAGCTTCCCACCCAGCGGGGGGAATGAGCAGTTCTTC
NA,TRBD2,TRBV6-5,TRBJ2-1,CASLPSGSYNEQFF,TGTGCCAGTCTACCTAGCGGGAGCTACAATGAGCAGTTCTTC
NA,TRBD1,TRBV10-2,TRBJ1-4,CASSGDSNEKLFF,TGCGCCAGCAGCGGGGACAGCAATGAAAAACTGTTTTTT
NA,TRBD1,TRBV6-5,TRBJ2-2,CASRTRTGGSGELFF,TGTGCCAGCAGGACCAGGACAGGGGGGTCCGGGGAGCTGTTTTTT